A single T cell receptor (beta chain) is shown here with its context. The PCR contained 60 Vbeta and 13 Jbeta primers. Clones were read by immunoSEQ multiplex PCR, and TCRdb kept only the in-frame ones, dropping some. The sample includes 100,000 to 150,000 clones, around 78% of them seen just once. The data stem from a study of cytomegalovirus exposure and HLA in healthy donors. Trimming removed 8 bases from V and 9 bases from J; junction bases left unmatched: 7. This CDR3 spans 12 amino acids. CDR1 and CDR2 from the germline V gene are SNHLY and FYNNEI. This sequence joins TRBV2 and TRBJ1-3; 7 bases line up with TRBD1. The clonotype was recovered from a man aged 55 to 70 in good health and CMV-seropositive. The sample taken for sequencing was PBMCs. The DNA of the CDR3 is TGTGCCAGCGGGTACAGGGGACGCACCATATATTTT. As protein: CASGYRGRTIYF. The full variable domain, in which reference TRBV2 and TRBJ1-3 provide the parts outside the CDR3, is EPEVTQTPSHQVTQMGQEVILRCVPISNHLYFYWYRQILGQKVEFLVSFYNNEISEKSEIFDDQFSVERPDGSNFTLKIRSTKLEDSAMYFCASGYRGRTIYFGEGSWLTVV.